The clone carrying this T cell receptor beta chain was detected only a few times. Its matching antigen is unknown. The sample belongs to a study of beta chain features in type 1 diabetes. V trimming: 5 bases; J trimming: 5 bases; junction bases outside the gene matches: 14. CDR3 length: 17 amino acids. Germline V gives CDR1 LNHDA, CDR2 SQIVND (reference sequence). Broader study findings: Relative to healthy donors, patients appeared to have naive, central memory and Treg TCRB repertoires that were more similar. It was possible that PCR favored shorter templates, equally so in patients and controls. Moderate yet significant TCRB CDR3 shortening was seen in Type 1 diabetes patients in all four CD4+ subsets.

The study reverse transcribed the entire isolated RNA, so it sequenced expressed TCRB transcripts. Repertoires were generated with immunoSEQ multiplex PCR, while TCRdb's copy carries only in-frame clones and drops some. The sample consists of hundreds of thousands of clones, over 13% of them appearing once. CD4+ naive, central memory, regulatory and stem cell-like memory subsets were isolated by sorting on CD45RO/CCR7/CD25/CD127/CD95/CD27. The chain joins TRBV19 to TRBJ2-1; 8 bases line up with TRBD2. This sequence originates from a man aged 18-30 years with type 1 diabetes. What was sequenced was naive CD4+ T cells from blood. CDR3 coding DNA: TGTGCCAGTAGTGCAGGCCTATGGCGGGGGGATAACAATGAGCAGTTCTTC. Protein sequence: CASSAGLWRGDNNEQFF.